This note documents a single T cell receptor (beta chain) sequence. The isolated RNA, all of it, was reverse transcribed, so expressed TCRB transcripts were what got sequenced. Measured with immunoSEQ multiplex PCR; TCRdb has only the in-frame clones, and not every one. The sample consists of under 350,000 clones, 8% of them appearing once. V lost 4 bases, J lost 4 bases, and 20 bases lay in between. CDR3 length: 16 amino acids. Germline CDR1 reads SGHNT; CDR2 reads YYREEE (reference sequence). These data belong to a study of beta chain features in type 1 diabetes. This receptor was identified in a woman between 18 and 29 years old in good health. This chain joins TRBV5-4 and TRBJ1-1; D is ambiguous. The sample was central memory CD4+ T cells from blood. CDR3 protein: CASSPGGVLAGTEAFF. The CDR3 bases are TGTGCCAGCAGCCCCGGCGGGGTCCTGGCGGGCACTGAAGCTTTCTTT.